Following are 8 T cell receptor beta chains from one sample sequenced in a study of T cell repertoires in cytomegalovirus infection. Their target antigens are unknown. One entry per CDR3 protein results from TCRdb running MiXCR on the reads. The data hold around 430,000 distinct CDR3 sequences, with about 39% observed a single time. The sample in question was cultured PBMCs, obtained from culture after CMV antigen stimulation. Receptor source: a human donor in good health (CMV status not recorded). Some clones in this sample may be carry-over from other donors' samples.

The rearrangement links TRBV6-6 to TRBJ1-3; D is undetermined. Germline V gene lookup returns CDR1 MNHNY and CDR2 SVGAGI (reference sequence). Trimming left V 5 bases short and J 2 bases short, with 13 bases between. The CDR3 is made up of 15 amino acids. Here the CDR3 DNA reads TGTGCCAGCAGTCCCCGTCTAACCCCTGGAAACACCATATATTTT. Protein sequence: CASSPRLTPGNTIYF.

This clonotype was detected a few times. The chain couples TRBV7-6 to TRBJ2-5; D not resolved. The germline CDR1 and CDR2 sequences are SGHVS and FNYEAQ. Trimming took 0 bases from V and 5 from J, leaving 10 bases between them. The CDR3 is made up of 14 amino acids. The chain's CDR3 is CASSLASSAETQYF. In DNA form, the CDR3 reads TGTGCCAGCAGCTTAGCGAGTTCCGCCGAGACCCAGTACTTC. The variable domain in full, with the rest retrieved from reference TRBV7-6 and TRBJ2-5, is GAGVSQSPRYKVTKRGQDVALRCDPISGHVSLYWYRQALGQGPEFLTYFNYEAQQDKSGLPNDRFSAERPEGSISTLTIQRTEQRDSAMYRCASSLASSAETQYFGPGTRLLVL.

This clonotype was picked up many times. In DNA form, the CDR3 reads TGTGCCAGCAGCCTTCAAGGCGGGCTAGCGGGAGGTGAGCAGTACTTC. Translating it yields CASSLQGGLAGGEQYF. This chain links TRBV7-2 with TRBJ2-7; TRBD2 aligns across 11 bases. Germline CDR1 is SGHTA and CDR2 is FQGNSA. CDR3 length equals 16 residues. With V trimmed by 5 bases and J by 7 bases, 13 bases remained unmatched.

A few counts support this clonotype. J is TRBJ2-1 and V is TRBV7-8, with D possibly being TRBD1 or TRBD2 (5 bases each). The V end lost 2 bases, the J end lost 1 base, and 12 bases lay between the germline ends. This CDR3 has 16 amino acids. CDR1 and CDR2 from the germline V gene are SGHVS and FQNEAQ. Here the CDR3 DNA reads TGTGCCAGCAGCTTAACCGGGGCCCTGTCCTACAATGAGCAGTTCTTC. This gives the protein CASSLTGALSYNEQFF.

This clonotype was seen a few times. The chain links TRBV5-1 to TRBJ2-7; a possible D gene is TRBD2 (6 bases). The CDR3 is 15 residues long. V was pared by 5 bases and J by 5 bases, with 20 bases between. CDR1 SGHRS and CDR2 YFSETQ come from the germline V gene. This CDR3 is CASSSAGRMIDEQYF. Written as DNA, the CDR3 is TGCGCCAGCAGTTCCGCAGGGAGGATGATTGACGAGCAGTACTTC.

A few counts support this clonotype. The chain uses TRBV7-6 and TRBJ1-4, with D maybe TRBD1 (6 bases). The CDR3 runs 14 residues. The germline gives CDR1 SGHVS, CDR2 FNYEAQ. V dropped 5 bases and J dropped 8 bases, with 15 bases sitting between them. The CDR3 bases are TGTGCCAGCAGCACCCATGGGGGCGGGGAAAAACTGTTTTTT. It translates to CASSTHGGGEKLFF.

J is TRBJ1-4 and V is TRBV18; D not certain. This CDR3 contains 15 residues. Germline V gene data show CDR1 as KGHSH and CDR2 as LQKENI. V was clipped by 2 bases and J by 8 bases, with 15 bases between them. CDR3 DNA: TGTGCCAGCTCACCAACGCCCCACATGGGGGAAAAACTGTTTTTT. It translates to CASSPTPHMGEKLFF.

The chain couples TRBV7-6 to TRBJ1-3, with 8 bases identical to TRBD1. V trimming: 5 bases; J trimming: 9 bases; junction bases outside the gene matches: 12. CDR3 length equals 15 residues. Germline V gene sequence: CDR1 SGHVS, CDR2 FNYEAQ. In nucleotides, the CDR3 is TGTGCCAGCAGCACCCGGACAGGGCAGGAAGGCACCATATATTTT. This sequence encodes CASSTRTGQEGTIYF.